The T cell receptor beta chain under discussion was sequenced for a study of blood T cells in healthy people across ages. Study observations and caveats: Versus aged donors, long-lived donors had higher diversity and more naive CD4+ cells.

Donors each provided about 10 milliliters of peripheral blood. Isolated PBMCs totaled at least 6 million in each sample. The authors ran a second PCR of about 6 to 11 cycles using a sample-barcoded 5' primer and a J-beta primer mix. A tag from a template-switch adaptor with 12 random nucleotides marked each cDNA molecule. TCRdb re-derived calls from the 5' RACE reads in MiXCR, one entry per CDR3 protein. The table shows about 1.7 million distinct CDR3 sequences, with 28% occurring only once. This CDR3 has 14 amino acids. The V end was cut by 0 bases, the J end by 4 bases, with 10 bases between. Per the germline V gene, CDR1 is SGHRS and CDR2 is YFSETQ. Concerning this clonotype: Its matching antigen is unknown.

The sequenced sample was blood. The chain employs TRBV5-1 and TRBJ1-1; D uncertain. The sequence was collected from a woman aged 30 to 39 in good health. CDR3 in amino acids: CASSLAIGTTEAFF. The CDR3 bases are TGCGCCAGCAGCTTGGCCATAGGAACCACTGAAGCTTTCTTT. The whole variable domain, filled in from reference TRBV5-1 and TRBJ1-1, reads KAGVTQTPRYLIKTRGQQVTLSCSPISGHRSVSWYQQTPGQGLQFLFEYFSETQRNKGNFPGRFSGRQFSNSRSEMNVSTLELGDSALYLCASSLAIGTTEAFFGQGTRLTVV.